This T cell receptor beta chain was retrieved from a study of T-cell memory formation after mild COVID-19. General study points: Balance between CD4 and CD8 was seen in clones contracting day 15 to 85, and a CD4+ lean was seen in later expanders. Among contracting clones, CD4+ were mainly CM/EM and CD8+ enriched in EMRA.

This CDR3 contains 16 residues. CDR1 is MDHEN, CDR2 SYDVKM, per germline. V dropped 6 bases and J dropped 1 base, with 18 bases sitting between them. As for this clonotype: Antigen: not known.

Employing constant-segment primers, 5'RACE generated TCR alpha and TCR beta cDNA libraries bearing sample barcodes and UMIs. TCRdb reprocessed the 5' RACE reads via MiXCR and lists one record per CDR3 protein. The sample lists under 200,000 distinct CDR3 sequences; roughly 12% were seen once. Sequencing was done on a sample of PBMCs or a T cell subset sorted from them (not recorded which). The chain combines TRBV28 with TRBJ1-1; D may be TRBD1 (6 bases). This clonotype originated in a man between 18 and 29 years old who had mild COVID-19 (a few samples of this study predate the infection). Cell type and time point are not known. The CDR3 coding sequence is TGTGCCAGCAGCCTGGATCGGGGGGCGGGGAACACTGAAGCTTTCTTT. Translated, it gives CASSLDRGAGNTEAFF.